Here is one TCR beta chain with its context. This sample is drawn from a study of blood T cell repertoires in COVID-19. For the study at large: Donors in the United States, Italy and Spain gave samples during acute or convalescent COVID-19.

Per the germline V gene, CDR1 is KGHDR and CDR2 is SFDVKD. V lost 5 bases and J 0 bases, leaving 12 bases between the germline ends. This CDR3 is built from 15 residues. Profiled with immunoSEQ multiplex PCR; TCRdb holds only in-frame clones, not every one. The sample consists of approximately 120,000 clones, 65% to 90% of them appearing once. Material: peripheral blood. The sequence came from a woman over 75 with active or convalescent COVID-19. This chain links TRBV24-1 with TRBJ1-1, with D unresolved. The CDR3 nucleotides read TGTGCCACCAGTGGCGGCGGACTGATGAACACTGAAGCTTTCTTT. Protein product: CATSGGGLMNTEAFF.